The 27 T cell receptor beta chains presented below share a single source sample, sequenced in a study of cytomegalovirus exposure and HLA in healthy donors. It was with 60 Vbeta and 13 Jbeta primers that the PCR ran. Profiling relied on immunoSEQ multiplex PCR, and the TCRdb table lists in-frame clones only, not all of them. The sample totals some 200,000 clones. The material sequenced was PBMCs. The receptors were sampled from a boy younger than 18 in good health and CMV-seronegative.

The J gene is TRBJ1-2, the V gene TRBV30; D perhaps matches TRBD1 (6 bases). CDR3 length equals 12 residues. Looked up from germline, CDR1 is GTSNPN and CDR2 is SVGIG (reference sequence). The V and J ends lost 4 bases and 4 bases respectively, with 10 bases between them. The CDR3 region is CAWTAGAYGYTF. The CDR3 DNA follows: TGTGCCTGGACCGCAGGGGCCTATGGCTACACCTTC.

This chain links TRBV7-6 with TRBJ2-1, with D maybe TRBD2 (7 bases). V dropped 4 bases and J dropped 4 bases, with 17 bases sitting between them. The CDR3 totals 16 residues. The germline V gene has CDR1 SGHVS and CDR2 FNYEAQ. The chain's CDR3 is CASSWGGRGRYNEQFF. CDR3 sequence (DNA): TGTGCCAGCAGCTGGGGGGGGAGGGGGAGATACAATGAGCAGTTCTTC. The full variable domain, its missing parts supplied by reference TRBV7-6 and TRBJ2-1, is GAGVSQSPRYKVTKRGQDVALRCDPISGHVSLYWYRQALGQGPEFLTYFNYEAQQDKSGLPNDRFSAERPEGSISTLTIQRTEQRDSAMYRCASSWGGRGRYNEQFFGPGTRLTVL.

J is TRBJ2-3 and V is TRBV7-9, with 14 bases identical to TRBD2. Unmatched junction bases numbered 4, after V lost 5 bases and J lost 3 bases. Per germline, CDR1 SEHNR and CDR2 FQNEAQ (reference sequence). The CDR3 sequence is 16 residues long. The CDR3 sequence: CASSGGLAGATDTQYF. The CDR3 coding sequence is TGTGCCAGCAGCGGGGGACTAGCGGGGGCGACAGATACGCAGTATTTT.

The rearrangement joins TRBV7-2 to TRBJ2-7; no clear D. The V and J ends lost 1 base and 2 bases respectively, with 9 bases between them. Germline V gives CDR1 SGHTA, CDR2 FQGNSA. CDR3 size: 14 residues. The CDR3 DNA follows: TGTGCCAGCAGCTTAGGGAGTAGAACCTACGAGCAGTACTTC. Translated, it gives CASSLGSRTYEQYF.

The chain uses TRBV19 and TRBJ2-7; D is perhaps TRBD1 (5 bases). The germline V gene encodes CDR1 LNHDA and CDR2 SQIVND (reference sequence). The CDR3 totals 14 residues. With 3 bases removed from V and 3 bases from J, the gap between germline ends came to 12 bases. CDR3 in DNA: TGTGCCAGTAGTATTAACGCGCAGGGCTACGAGCAGTACTTC. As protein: CASSINAQGYEQYF.

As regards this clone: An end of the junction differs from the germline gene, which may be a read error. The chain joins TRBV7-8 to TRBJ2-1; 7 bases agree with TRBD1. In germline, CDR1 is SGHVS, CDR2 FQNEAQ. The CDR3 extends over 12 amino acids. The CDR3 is CASSRDRVGFIF. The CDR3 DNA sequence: TGTGCCAGCAGCCGAGACAGGGTCGGTTTCATCTTC.

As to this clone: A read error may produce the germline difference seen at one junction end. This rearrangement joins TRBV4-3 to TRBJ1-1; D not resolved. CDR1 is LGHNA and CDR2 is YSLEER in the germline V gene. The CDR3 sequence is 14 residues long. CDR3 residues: CASSRIRGNTGAFF. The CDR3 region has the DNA TGCGCCAGCAGCCGCATCCGGGGAAACACTGGAGCTTTCTTT.

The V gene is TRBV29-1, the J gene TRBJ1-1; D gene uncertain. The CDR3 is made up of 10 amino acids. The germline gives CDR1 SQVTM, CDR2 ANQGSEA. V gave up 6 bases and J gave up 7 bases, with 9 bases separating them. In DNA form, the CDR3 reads TGCAGCGTGGCAGGAATTGAAGCTTTCTTT. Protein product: CSVAGIEAFF.

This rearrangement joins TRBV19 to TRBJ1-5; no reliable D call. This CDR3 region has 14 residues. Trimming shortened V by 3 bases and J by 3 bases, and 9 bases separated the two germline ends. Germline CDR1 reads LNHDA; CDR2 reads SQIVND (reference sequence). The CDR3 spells CASSITPFNQPQHF. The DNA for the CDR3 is TGTGCCAGTAGTATCACACCGTTCAATCAGCCCCAGCATTTT.

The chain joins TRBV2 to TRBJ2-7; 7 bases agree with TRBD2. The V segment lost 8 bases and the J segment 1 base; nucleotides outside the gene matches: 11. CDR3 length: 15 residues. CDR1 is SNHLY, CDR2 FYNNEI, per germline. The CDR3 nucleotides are TGTGCCAGCGTGTCTCGCTGGGGGGGGTCCTACGAGCAGTACTTC. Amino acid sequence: CASVSRWGGSYEQYF.

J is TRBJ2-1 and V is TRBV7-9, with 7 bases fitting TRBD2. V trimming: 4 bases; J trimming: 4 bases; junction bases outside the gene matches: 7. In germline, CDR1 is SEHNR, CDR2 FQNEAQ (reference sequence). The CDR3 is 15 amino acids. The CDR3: CASSYAGRGYNEQFF. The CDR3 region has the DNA TGTGCCAGCAGCTACGCGGGGCGGGGGTACAATGAGCAGTTCTTC.

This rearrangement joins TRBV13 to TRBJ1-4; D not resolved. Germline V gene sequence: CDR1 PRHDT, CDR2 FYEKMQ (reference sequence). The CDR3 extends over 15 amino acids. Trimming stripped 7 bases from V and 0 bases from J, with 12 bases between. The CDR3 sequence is CASTTTGATNEKLFF. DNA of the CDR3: TGTGCCAGCACCACGACCGGGGCAACTAATGAAAAACTGTTTTTT.

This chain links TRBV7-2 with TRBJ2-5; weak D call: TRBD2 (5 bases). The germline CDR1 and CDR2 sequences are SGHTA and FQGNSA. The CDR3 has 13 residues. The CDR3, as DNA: TGTGCAGCAGCCGGGTCCGGGGATGAGACCCAGTACTTC. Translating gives CAAAGSGDETQYF.

CDR3 residues: CAWTKQGYTGELFF. CDR3 nucleotide sequence: TGTGCCTGGACTAAACAGGGCTACACCGGGGAGCTGTTTTTT. This chain links TRBV30 with TRBJ2-2, with D perhaps TRBD1 (6 bases). The CDR3 extends over 14 amino acids. V gave up 4 bases and J gave up 3 bases, with 12 bases separating them. Germline assignment: CDR1 GTSNPN and CDR2 SVGIG (reference sequence).

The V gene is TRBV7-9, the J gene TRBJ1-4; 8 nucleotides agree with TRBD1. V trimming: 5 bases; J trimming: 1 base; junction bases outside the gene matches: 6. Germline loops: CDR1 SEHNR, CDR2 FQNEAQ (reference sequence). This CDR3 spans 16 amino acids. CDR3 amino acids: CASSQGTGGTNEKLFF. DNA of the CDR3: TGTGCCAGCAGCCAGGGGACAGGCGGAACTAATGAAAAACTGTTTTTT.

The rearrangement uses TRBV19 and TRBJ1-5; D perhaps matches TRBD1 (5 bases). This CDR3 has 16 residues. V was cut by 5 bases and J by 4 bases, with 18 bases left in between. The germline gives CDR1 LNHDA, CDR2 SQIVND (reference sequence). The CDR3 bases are TGTGCCAGTAGTGAAGCAGGGTACGTGAGGAATCAGCCCCAGCATTTT. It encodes CASSEAGYVRNQPQHF.

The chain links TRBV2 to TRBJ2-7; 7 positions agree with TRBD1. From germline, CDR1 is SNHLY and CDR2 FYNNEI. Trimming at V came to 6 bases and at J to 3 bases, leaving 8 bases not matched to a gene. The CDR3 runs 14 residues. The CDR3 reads CASREGQIIYEQYF. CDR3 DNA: TGTGCCAGCAGAGAGGGACAGATTATCTACGAGCAGTACTTC.

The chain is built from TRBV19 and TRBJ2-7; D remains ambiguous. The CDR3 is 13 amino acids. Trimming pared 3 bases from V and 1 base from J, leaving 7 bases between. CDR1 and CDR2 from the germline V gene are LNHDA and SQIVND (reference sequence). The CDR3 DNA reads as TGTGCCAGTAGTATCTCGCGTTCCTACGAGCAGTACTTC. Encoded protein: CASSISRSYEQYF.

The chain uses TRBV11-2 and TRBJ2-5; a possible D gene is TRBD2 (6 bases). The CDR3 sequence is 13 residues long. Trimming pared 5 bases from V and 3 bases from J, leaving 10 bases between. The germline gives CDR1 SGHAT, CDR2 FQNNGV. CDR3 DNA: TGTGCCAGCAGCGGGGACTGGAAAGAGACCCAGTACTTC. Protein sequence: CASSGDWKETQYF.

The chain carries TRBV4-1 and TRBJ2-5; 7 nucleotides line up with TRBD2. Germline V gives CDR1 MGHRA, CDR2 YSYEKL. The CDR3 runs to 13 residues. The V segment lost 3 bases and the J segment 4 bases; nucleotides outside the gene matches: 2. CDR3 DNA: TGCGCCAGCAGCCACGGCGGGGGAGAGACCCAGTACTTC. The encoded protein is CASSHGGGETQYF.

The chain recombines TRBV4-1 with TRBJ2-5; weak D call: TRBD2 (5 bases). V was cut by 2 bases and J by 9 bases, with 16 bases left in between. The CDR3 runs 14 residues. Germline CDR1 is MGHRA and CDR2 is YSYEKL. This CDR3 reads CASSQLGVLSAQYF. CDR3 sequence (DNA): TGCGCCAGCAGCCAACTCGGGGTCCTATCGGCCCAGTACTTC.

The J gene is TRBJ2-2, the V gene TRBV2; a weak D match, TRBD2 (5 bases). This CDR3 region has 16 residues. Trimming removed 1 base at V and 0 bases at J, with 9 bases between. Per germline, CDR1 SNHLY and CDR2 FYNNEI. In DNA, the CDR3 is TGTGCCAGCAGTGAAGGAGGGCGCTCGAACACCGGGGAGCTGTTTTTT. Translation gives CASSEGGRSNTGELFF.

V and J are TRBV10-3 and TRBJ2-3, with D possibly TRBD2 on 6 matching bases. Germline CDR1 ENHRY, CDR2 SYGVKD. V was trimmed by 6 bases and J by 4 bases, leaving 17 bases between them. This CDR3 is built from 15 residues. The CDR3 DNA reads TGTGCCATCAGCAATCCGGGACTCGTCCCAGATACGCAGTATTTT. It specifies CAISNPGLVPDTQYF.

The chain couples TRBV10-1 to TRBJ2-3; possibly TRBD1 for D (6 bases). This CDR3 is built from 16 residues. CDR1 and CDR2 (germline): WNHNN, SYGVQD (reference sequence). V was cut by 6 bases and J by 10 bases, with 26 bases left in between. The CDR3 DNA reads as TGCGCCAGCAGGAGGAGTTTGGGACAACGCGGGCCACCGCAGTATTTT. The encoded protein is CASRRSLGQRGPPQYF.

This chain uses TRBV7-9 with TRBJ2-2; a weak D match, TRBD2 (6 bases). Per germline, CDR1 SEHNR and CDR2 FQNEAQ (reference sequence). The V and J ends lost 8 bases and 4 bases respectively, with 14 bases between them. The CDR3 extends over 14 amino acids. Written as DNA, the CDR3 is TGTGCCAGCCGGGAGCAGGCTCTCACCGGGGAGCTGTTTTTT. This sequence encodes CASREQALTGELFF.

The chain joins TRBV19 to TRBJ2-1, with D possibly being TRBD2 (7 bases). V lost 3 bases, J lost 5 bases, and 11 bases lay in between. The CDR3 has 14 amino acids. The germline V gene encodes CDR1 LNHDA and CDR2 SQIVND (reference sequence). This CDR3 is CASSIRGGDNEQFF. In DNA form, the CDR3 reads TGTGCCAGTAGTATTCGAGGGGGGGACAATGAGCAGTTCTTC.

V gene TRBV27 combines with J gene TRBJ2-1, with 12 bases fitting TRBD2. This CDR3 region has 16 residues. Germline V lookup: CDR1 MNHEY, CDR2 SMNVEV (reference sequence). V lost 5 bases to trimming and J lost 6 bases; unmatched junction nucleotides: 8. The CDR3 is CASSLVLAGGPNEQFF. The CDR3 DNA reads TGTGCCAGCAGTCTCGTCCTAGCGGGGGGGCCCAATGAGCAGTTCTTC.